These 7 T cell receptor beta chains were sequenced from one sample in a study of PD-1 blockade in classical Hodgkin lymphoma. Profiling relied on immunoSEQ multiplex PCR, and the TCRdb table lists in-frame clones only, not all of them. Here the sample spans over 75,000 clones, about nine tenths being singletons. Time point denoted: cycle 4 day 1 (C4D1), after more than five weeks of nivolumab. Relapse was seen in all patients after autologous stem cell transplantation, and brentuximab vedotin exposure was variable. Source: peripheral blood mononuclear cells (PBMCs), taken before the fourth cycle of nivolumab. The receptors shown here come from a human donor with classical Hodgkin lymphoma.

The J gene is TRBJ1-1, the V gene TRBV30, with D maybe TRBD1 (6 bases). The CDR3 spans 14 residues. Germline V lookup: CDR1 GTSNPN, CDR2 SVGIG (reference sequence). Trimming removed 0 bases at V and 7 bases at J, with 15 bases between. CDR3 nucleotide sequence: TGTGCCTGGAGTGTATACGGGGGCTGGAATGAAGCTTTCTTT. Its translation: CAWSVYGGWNEAFF.

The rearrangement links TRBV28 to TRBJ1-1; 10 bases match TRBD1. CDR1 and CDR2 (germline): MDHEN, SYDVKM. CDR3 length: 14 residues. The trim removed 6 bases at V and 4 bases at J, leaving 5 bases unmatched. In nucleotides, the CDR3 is TGTGCCAGCAGAAGACAGGGGGCGGGCACTGAAGCTTTCTTT. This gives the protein CASRRQGAGTEAFF. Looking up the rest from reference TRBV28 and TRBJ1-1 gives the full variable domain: DVKVTQSSRYLVKRTGEKVFLECVQDMDHENMFWYRQDPGLGLRLIYFSYDVKMKEKGDIPEGYSVSREKKERFSLILESASTNQTSMYLCASRRQGAGTEAFFGQGTRLTVV.

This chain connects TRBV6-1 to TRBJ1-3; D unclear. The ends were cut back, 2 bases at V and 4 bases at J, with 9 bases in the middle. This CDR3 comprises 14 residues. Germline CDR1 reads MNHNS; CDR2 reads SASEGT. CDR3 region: CASSEQLGGNTIYF. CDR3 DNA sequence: TGTGCCAGCAGTGAACAGCTCGGGGGAAACACCATATATTTT.

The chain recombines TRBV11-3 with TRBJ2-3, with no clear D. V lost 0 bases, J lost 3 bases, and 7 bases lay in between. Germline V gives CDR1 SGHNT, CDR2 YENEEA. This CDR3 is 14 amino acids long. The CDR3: CASSLDLPTDTQYF. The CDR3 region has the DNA TGTGCCAGCAGCTTAGACCTCCCAACAGATACGCAGTATTTT.

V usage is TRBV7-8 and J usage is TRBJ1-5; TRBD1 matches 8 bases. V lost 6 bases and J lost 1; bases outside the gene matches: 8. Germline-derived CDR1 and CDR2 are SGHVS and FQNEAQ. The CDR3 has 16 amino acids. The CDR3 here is CASRPNRTGSNQPQHF. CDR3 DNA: TGTGCCAGCAGGCCCAATCGGACAGGGAGCAATCAGCCCCAGCATTTT.

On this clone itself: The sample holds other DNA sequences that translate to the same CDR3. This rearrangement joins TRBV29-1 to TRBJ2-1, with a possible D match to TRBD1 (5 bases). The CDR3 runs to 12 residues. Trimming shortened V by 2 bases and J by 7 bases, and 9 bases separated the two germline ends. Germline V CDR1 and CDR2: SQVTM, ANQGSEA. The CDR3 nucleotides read TGCAGCGTTGAACCAGGGTCAAATGAGCAGTTCTTC. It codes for CSVEPGSNEQFF.

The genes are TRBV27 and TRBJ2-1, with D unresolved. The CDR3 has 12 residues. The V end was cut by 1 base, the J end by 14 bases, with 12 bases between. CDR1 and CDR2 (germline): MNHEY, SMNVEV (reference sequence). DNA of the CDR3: TGTGCCAGCAGTTTATTAGCCGGAGATGAGTTCTTC. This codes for CASSLLAGDEFF.